These 2 T cell receptor beta chains were all obtained from the same sample, sequenced in a study of T cell responses to AZD1222 COVID-19 vaccine. Produced via immunoSEQ multiplex PCR; TCRdb's table is partial and in-frame only. Among about 81,000 clones listed, around 83% were seen once. The sample consisted of peripheral blood, taken 28 days after the second AZD1222 dose. The source is an adult who received the AZD1222 COVID-19 vaccine.

The chain joins TRBV5-1 to TRBJ2-7, with 8 bases identical to TRBD1. From germline, CDR1 is SGHRS and CDR2 YFSETQ. The CDR3 loop spans 15 amino acids. After removal of 7 bases from V and 4 bases from J, the junction contained 13 bases not matched to a gene. The CDR3: CASRLTPGQAYEQYF. The CDR3, as DNA: TGCGCCAGCCGACTTACTCCGGGACAGGCTTACGAGCAGTACTTC.

V and J are TRBV5-8 and TRBJ1-2, with D possibly being TRBD1 (5 bases). The CDR3 is made up of 13 amino acids. Germline CDR1 and CDR2: SGHTS and YDEGEE. Trimming pared 0 bases from V and 8 bases from J, leaving 11 bases between. As DNA, the CDR3 is TGTGCCAGCAGCTTGGGGCAGGGCATAGGCTACACCTTC. Translated: CASSLGQGIGYTF.